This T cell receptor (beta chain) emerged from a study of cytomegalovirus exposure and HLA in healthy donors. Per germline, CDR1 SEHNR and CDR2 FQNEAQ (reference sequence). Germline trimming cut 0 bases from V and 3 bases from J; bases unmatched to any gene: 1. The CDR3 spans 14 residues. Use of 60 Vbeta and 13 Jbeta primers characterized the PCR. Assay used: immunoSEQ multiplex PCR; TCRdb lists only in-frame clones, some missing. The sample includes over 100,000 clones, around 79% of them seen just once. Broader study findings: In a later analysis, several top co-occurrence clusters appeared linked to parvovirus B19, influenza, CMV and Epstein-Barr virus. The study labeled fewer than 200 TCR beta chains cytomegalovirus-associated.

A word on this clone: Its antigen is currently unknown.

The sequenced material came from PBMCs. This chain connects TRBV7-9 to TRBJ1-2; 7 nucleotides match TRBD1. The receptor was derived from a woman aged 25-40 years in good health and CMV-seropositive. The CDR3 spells CASSLAGGDYGYTF. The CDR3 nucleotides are TGTGCCAGCAGCTTAGCAGGGGGCGACTATGGCTACACCTTC.